These T cell receptor beta chains were read from a single sample in a study of blood T cells in healthy people across ages. TCRdb used MiXCR to reprocess the 5' RACE reads, holding one entry per CDR3 protein. The sample has around 990,000 distinct CDR3 sequences, 30% to 40% seen once. The sample was blood. These receptors originate from a man younger than 35 in good health. The CDR3 runs from the conserved cysteine through the conserved F or W. A D gene is named only where the DNA matches it firmly. Clone size is not always given. Where it is, it says once, few, many or a class for expanded clones.

>TRBJ1-1|-|-|TRBV10-3
TGTGCCATCAGTGATTTCCTCCGGGGCTCTGAAGCTTTCTTT
CAISDFLRGSEAFF
>TRBJ1-6|-|TRBD1|TRBV5-1
TGCGCCAGCAGCTGGGAGGGACAGGGCCTTAGGCCCCTCCACTTT
CASSWEGQGLRPLHF
>TRBJ1-2|few|-|TRBV5-1
TGCGCCAGCAGCCACCGGGACATTAAAGGCCTAAGTAACTATGGCTACACCTTC
CASSHRDIKGLSNYGYTF
>TRBJ2-1|few|TRBD2|TRBV12-3/TRBV12-4
TGTGCCAGCGTTTACGGACTAGCCTACAATGAGCAGTTCTTC
CASVYGLAYNEQFF
>TRBJ2-3|-|TRBD2|TRBV7-2
TGTGCCAGCAGAGTGGGCGGGAGCCTCACAGATACGCAGTATTTT
CASRVGGSLTDTQYF
>TRBJ1-1|many|TRBD1|TRBV5-1
TGCGCCAGCAGCTTCGGACAGGAGAACACTGAAGCTTTCTTT
CASSFGQENTEAFF
>TRBJ1-1|-|-|TRBV7-9
TGTGCCAGCAGCCTCCTAGGATCCGAGGGGGTGGGAAAAGCTTTCTTT
CASSLLGSEGVGKAFF
>TRBJ1-2|few|-|TRBV7-9
TGTGCCAGCAGCTTGAGTGGCTACACCTTC
CASSLSGYTF
>TRBJ2-1|-|TRBD1|TRBV12-3/TRBV12-4
TGTGCCAGCAGTTTAAAGTCAGGGGGCCCCCTCTACAATGAGCAGTTCTTC
CASSLKSGGPLYNEQFF
>TRBJ2-5|few|-|TRBV6-1
TGTGCCAGCAGTACAGGCGGGGACGGGACCCAGTACTTC
CASSTGGDGTQYF
>TRBJ1-5|-|-|TRBV20-1
TGCAGTGCTAGATTCAGGGTGGGTCAGCCCCAGCATTTT
CSARFRVGQPQHF
>TRBJ2-5|few|TRBD1|TRBV25-1
TGTGCCAGCAGTGAATTTACAGGGGTAGGAGAGACCCAGTACTTC
CASSEFTGVGETQYF
>TRBJ1-1|-|-|TRBV29-1
TGCAGCGTTGGCCTAATGAGGGAGGACACTGAAGCTTTCTTT
CSVGLMREDTEAFF
>TRBJ2-3|-|TRBD2|TRBV6-5
TGTGCCAGCAGTTACGAAGCGGGGAAGCCAGATACGCAGTATTTT
CASSYEAGKPDTQYF
>TRBJ2-3|-|-|TRBV12-3/TRBV12-4
TGTGCCAGCAGTCCCCGGACAGAAGACACAGATACGCAGTATTTT
CASSPRTEDTDTQYF
>TRBJ1-3|-|-|TRBV4-1
TGCGCCAGCAGCCATCCGGGAGGGACCGTCGGAAACACCATATATTTT
CASSHPGGTVGNTIYF
>TRBJ1-5|many|-|TRBV6-5
TGTGCCAGCCACAGTAGCAATCAGCCCCAGCATTTT
CASHSSNQPQHF
>TRBJ1-5|few|-|TRBV18
TGTGCCAGCTCACCGGACGGACAATACAATCAGCCCCAGCATTTT
CASSPDGQYNQPQHF
>TRBJ2-5|few|-|TRBV29-1
TGCAGCGTTGCAGGGGTCTATGAGCAGTACTTC
CSVAGVYEQYF
>TRBJ1-5|few|-|TRBV20-1
TGCAGTGCTAGCTGGGGATGGGGCAATCAGCCCCAGCATTTT
CSASWGWGNQPQHF
>TRBJ1-2|few|TRBD1|TRBV6-2/TRBV6-3
TGTGCCAGCAGTAACACAGGGGCCGGCTACACCTTC
CASSNTGAGYTF
>TRBJ2-2|-|-|TRBV6-2/TRBV6-3
TGTGCCAGCAAGCAAGGGGAGCTGTTTTTT
CASKQGELFF
>TRBJ2-3|many|-|TRBV7-2
TGTGCCAGCAGCTTTACCGCTTTTGGATCAGATACGCAGTATTTT
CASSFTAFGSDTQYF
>TRBJ2-1|few|TRBD2|TRBV12-3/TRBV12-4
TGTGCCAGCAGTTTTTGGACTAGCGGGGACAAAAATGAGCAGTTCTTC
CASSFWTSGDKNEQFF
>TRBJ2-4|many|-|TRBV29-1
TGCAGCGTTGAAACAGGGGCCAAAAACATTCAGTACTTC
CSVETGAKNIQYF
>TRBJ2-2|-|TRBD1|TRBV5-4
TGTGCCAGCAGCTACGCCGGGACAGCGAACACCGGGGAGCTGTTTTTT
CASSYAGTANTGELFF
>TRBJ2-7|few|-|TRBV4-2
TGTGCCAGCGCCCAATGGGACACACACTCCTACGAGCAGTACTTC
CASAQWDTHSYEQYF
>TRBJ1-2|few|TRBD1|TRBV9
TGTGCCAGCGGGGACAGGGCCTATGGCTACACCTTC
CASGDRAYGYTF
>TRBJ1-6|-|-|TRBV20-1
TGCAGTGCTAGAGTGGGGTCGAATTCACCCCTCCACTTT
CSARVGSNSPLHF
>TRBJ1-2|-|-|TRBV20-1
TGCAGTGAGGCACAGTCCTATGGCTACACCTTC
CSEAQSYGYTF
>TRBJ1-6|-|TRBD1|TRBV6-1
TGTGCCAGCATCGCCGGAACAGGGGGCAATTCACCCCTCCACTTT
CASIAGTGGNSPLHF
>TRBJ2-5|few|-|TRBV27
TGTGCCAGCAGTCCCTCCAACAGGGAAGAGACCCAGTACTTC
CASSPSNREETQYF
>TRBJ2-7|-|TRBD2|TRBV18
TGTGCCAGCTCACCAACTGGACTAGCGGGATCCTACGAGCAGTACTTC
CASSPTGLAGSYEQYF
>TRBJ1-1|few|-|TRBV12-3/TRBV12-4
TGTGCCAGCAGTTTGGGGCAGGGAATTGTCACTGAAGCTTTCTTT
CASSLGQGIVTEAFF
>TRBJ1-5|-|-|TRBV20-1
TGCAGTGCTCGCATTGCTGAGACCAATCAGCCCCAGCATTTT
CSARIAETNQPQHF
>TRBJ1-6|-|TRBD1|TRBV7-9
TGTGCCAGCAGCTTAGCGGGGACAGGGGATGATTCACCCCTCCACTTT
CASSLAGTGDDSPLHF
>TRBJ2-1|-|TRBD1|TRBV5-1
TGCGCCAGCAGCTCGACAGGGGATATTTGGAATGAGCAGTTCTTC
CASSSTGDIWNEQFF
>TRBJ2-2|-|-|TRBV7-9
TGTGCCAGCAGCTTAATTCGGGTTTTTGAGGAGCTGTTTTTT
CASSLIRVFEELFF
>TRBJ2-7|-|-|TRBV10-3
TGTGCCATCAGTGATTGGCAGGGCTCCTACGAGCAGTACTTC
CAISDWQGSYEQYF
>TRBJ1-2|few|TRBD1|TRBV7-2
TGTGCCAGCAGCTTAGATTTATGGGACAGGCAATATGGCTACACCTTC
CASSLDLWDRQYGYTF
>TRBJ2-4|-|TRBD1|TRBV7-8
TGTGCCAGCAGCCGCGACAGGGTCGTGGGCGCCAAAAACATTCAGTACTTC
CASSRDRVVGAKNIQYF
>TRBJ1-1|-|-|TRBV3-1
TGTGCCAGCAGCCCCACGATTGGTGAAGCTTTCTTT
CASSPTIGEAFF
>TRBJ2-3|few|-|TRBV7-2
TGTGCCAGCAGCCCGGCTGATGAAGATACGCAGTATTTT
CASSPADEDTQYF